These T cell receptor beta chains were read from a single sample in a study of cytomegalovirus exposure and HLA in healthy donors. Sequenced by immunoSEQ multiplex PCR; TCRdb stores in-frame clones only, minus some. The table includes 85,000 to 100,000 clones, 79% detected once. Sequencing used PBMCs. These TCRs come from a male donor in good health and CMV-seropositive. Each CDR3 is given with its conserved first and last residue. A D gene is named only where the DNA matches it firmly. The listing skips clone size in some rows; elsewhere it reads once, few, many or a size class.

>TRBV19|.|TRBJ2-7|.
CASSPIGGNYEQYF
TGTGCCAGTAGCCCTATCGGCGGAAATTACGAGCAGTACTTC
>TRBV27|.|TRBJ2-6|.
CASSSGAGANVLTF
TGTGCCAGCAGTTCCGGGGCTGGGGCCAACGTCCTGACTTTC
>TRBV2|.|TRBJ2-7|TRBD1
CASSETGVHYEQYF
TGTGCCAGCAGTGAGACAGGGGTACACTACGAGCAGTACTTC
>TRBV14|.|TRBJ1-3|.
CASSQVSGVGDTIYF
TGTGCCAGCAGCCAAGTGTCGGGGGTTGGGGACACCATATATTTT
>TRBV7-6|.|TRBJ1-1|.
CASSLEDRANTEAFF
TGTGCCAGCAGCTTAGAAGATAGAGCGAACACTGAAGCTTTCTTT
>TRBV18|.|TRBJ1-2|TRBD1
CASSDRDSGRGYTF
TGTGCCAGCTCAGACAGGGACTCGGGCCGCGGCTACACCTTC
>TRBV9|.|TRBJ2-1|TRBD2
CASSSRLAGGLYEQFF
TGTGCCAGCAGCTCGCGACTAGCGGGGGGGCTCTATGAGCAGTTCTTC
>TRBV7-9|.|TRBJ1-6|.
CASSLGSSPLHF
TGTGCCAGCAGCTTAGGAAGCTCACCCCTCCACTTT
>TRBV7-2|.|TRBJ1-2|.
CASSSTNYGYTF
TGTGCCAGCAGCTCCACTAACTATGGCTACACCTTC
>TRBV10-3|once|TRBJ2-3|.
CAILGRGITDTQYF
TGTGCCATCCTCGGTAGAGGGATTACAGATACGCAGTATTTT
>TRBV9|once|TRBJ2-1|.
CASGSGWGRNEQFF
TGTGCCAGCGGGAGCGGTTGGGGGAGGAATGAGCAGTTCTTC
>TRBV5-4|.|TRBJ2-1|TRBD1
CASSLEPGQPYNEQFF
TGTGCCAGCAGCTTGGAACCGGGACAGCCCTACAATGAGCAGTTCTTC
>TRBV30|once|TRBJ2-7|TRBD1
CAWNSQGSTYEQYF
TGTGCCTGGAACTCACAGGGGTCCACTTACGAGCAGTACTTC
>TRBV4-3|.|TRBJ1-6|.
CASSPFKIGRNSPLHF
TGCGCCAGCAGCCCCTTTAAGATCGGGAGAAATTCACCCCTCCACTTT
>TRBV5-6|.|TRBJ2-7|.
CASSLIDRTLYEQYF
TGTGCCAGCAGCTTAATCGACAGGACTCTTTACGAGCAGTACTTC
>TRBV30|.|TRBJ2-1|.
CAWSVRGYEQFF
TGTGCCTGGAGTGTACGGGGTTATGAGCAGTTCTTC
>TRBV11-2|few|TRBJ1-1|TRBD1
CASSHMTGQEAFF
TGTGCCAGCAGCCACATGACAGGGCAGGAAGCTTTCTTT
>TRBV7-8|.|TRBJ2-5|.
CASSPRPHSMETQYF
TGTGCCAGCAGCCCCCGGCCTCATAGCATGGAGACCCAGTACTTC
>TRBV5-1|.|TRBJ2-3|.
CASSNGQSTDTQYF
TGCGCCAGCAGCAACGGACAAAGCACAGATACGCAGTATTTT
>TRBV19|.|TRBJ1-4|TRBD1
CASSGRDRFNEKLFF
TGTGCCAGTAGTGGCCGGGACAGATTTAATGAAAAACTGTTTTTT
>TRBV7-2|.|TRBJ2-7|TRBD1
CASSSLPTGTYEQYF
TGTGCCAGCAGCTCTCTTCCGACAGGGACATACGAGCAGTACTTC
>TRBV4-1|.|TRBJ2-3|TRBD1
CASSQPGGADTQYF
TGCGCCAGCAGCCAACCAGGGGGCGCGGATACGCAGTATTTT
>TRBV6-1|once|TRBJ2-1|TRBD2
CASSELAGGPSYNEQFF
TGTGCCAGCAGTGAGCTAGCGGGGGGGCCCTCCTACAATGAGCAGTTCTTC
>TRBV29-1|.|TRBJ2-1|TRBD2
CSVEERGTLNEQFF
TGCAGCGTTGAAGAGCGGGGGACTCTCAATGAGCAGTTCTTC
>TRBV5-4|.|TRBJ1-1|.
CASSLIDRLNTEAFF
TGTGCCAGCAGCTTGATCGACAGACTGAACACTGAAGCTTTCTTT
>TRBV6-6|.|TRBJ1-4|TRBD1
CATWTGALATNEKLFF
TGTGCCACCTGGACAGGGGCCCTTGCAACTAATGAAAAACTGTTTTTT
>TRBV2|.|TRBJ1-1|.
CASRGSRVNTEAFF
TGTGCCAGCAGAGGCAGCAGGGTGAACACTGAAGCTTTCTTT
>TRBV6-5|once|TRBJ2-7|.
CASMGAADHEQYF
TGTGCCAGCATGGGGGCGGCGGACCACGAGCAGTACTTC
>TRBV29-1|.|TRBJ1-1|.
CSVQGWGNTEAFF
TGCAGCGTCCAGGGGTGGGGGAACACTGAAGCTTTCTTT
>TRBV9|.|TRBJ1-1|.
CASSEDRSNTEAFF
TGTGCCAGCAGCGAGGACAGAAGTAACACTGAAGCTTTCTTT
>TRBV19|.|TRBJ2-7|.
CASSVAGMDSYEQYF
TGTGCCAGTAGTGTCGCCGGGATGGACTCCTACGAGCAGTACTTC
>TRBV9|few|TRBJ1-6|.
CASSGAGGSYNSPLHF
TGTGCCAGCAGCGGGGCGGGGGGGTCCTATAATTCACCCCTCCACTTT
>TRBV30|.|TRBJ1-4|TRBD1
CALEWGQRNEKLFF
TGTGCCTTGGAGTGGGGACAGAGGAATGAAAAACTGTTTTTT
>TRBV13|.|TRBJ2-1|.
CASTLSRIFNEQFF
TGTGCCAGCACCCTCTCGAGGATTTTCAATGAGCAGTTCTTC
>TRBV28|.|TRBJ1-3|TRBD1
CASSTDRGGSGNTIYF
TGTGCCAGCAGTACCGACAGGGGAGGCTCTGGAAACACCATATATTTT
>TRBV11-2|.|TRBJ1-1|.
CASSLQVTVNTEAFF
TGTGCCAGCAGCTTACAAGTGACAGTGAACACTGAAGCTTTCTTT
>TRBV6-4|.|TRBJ1-2|.
CAIHRERSPNYGYTF
TGTGCCATCCACAGGGAGAGGAGCCCTAACTATGGCTACACCTTC
>TRBV4-1|few|TRBJ1-1|TRBD1
CASSQLRGGAEAFF
TGCGCCAGCAGCCAACTACGAGGGGGCGCTGAAGCTTTCTTT
>TRBV6-5|.|TRBJ2-7|TRBD1
CASSQTGQPYEQYF
TGTGCCAGCAGCCAGACGGGACAGCCCTACGAGCAGTACTTC
>TRBV4-1|.|TRBJ2-7|TRBD2
CASSQEGGLAGVEQYF
TGCGCCAGCAGCCAAGAAGGTGGGCTAGCGGGGGTTGAGCAGTACTTC
>TRBV6-1|.|TRBJ1-1|.
CASSEDHTRGNTLF
TGTGCCAGCAGTGAAGACCATACCAGGGGCAACACACTCTTT
>TRBV30|.|TRBJ2-2|.
CAWTVRGPGELFF
TGTGCCTGGACCGTCAGGGGACCCGGGGAGCTGTTTTTT
>TRBV5-1|.|TRBJ2-7|TRBD1
CASSLEGTGGDRYF
TGCGCCAGCAGCTTGGAAGGGACAGGTGGCGATCGGTACTTC
>TRBV6-5|.|TRBJ2-7|TRBD1
CASSYRTGGLYEQYF
TGTGCCAGCAGTTACAGGACAGGGGGCCTCTACGAGCAGTACTTC
>TRBV7-9|.|TRBJ2-2|.
CASSLGATNTGELFF
TGTGCCAGCAGCCTGGGGGCCACGAACACCGGGGAGCTGTTTTTT
>TRBV19|.|TRBJ2-3|TRBD1
CASRTGGTDTQYF
TGTGCCAGTAGGACAGGGGGCACAGATACGCAGTATTTT
>TRBV4-1|.|TRBJ1-2|.
CASSQGGQSTYGYTF
TGCGCCAGCAGCCAAGGGGGACAATCGACCTACGGCTACACCTTC
>TRBV7-2|.|TRBJ1-3|.
CASRPRTSGNTIYF
TGTGCCAGCAGACCGAGGACTTCTGGAAACACCATATATTTT
>TRBV11-2|.|TRBJ2-3|TRBD1
CASSRGQVPDTQYF
TGTGCCAGCAGTCGTGGACAGGTTCCAGATACGCAGTATTTT
>TRBV4-1|.|TRBJ1-2|TRBD1
CASSQVLTGVPYGYTF
TGCGCCAGCAGCCAAGTACTAACAGGGGTACCCTATGGCTACACCTTC
>TRBV4-1|once|TRBJ2-2|TRBD2
CASSQAFGRGLPRELFF
TGCGCCAGCAGCCAAGCTTTCGGACGGGGACTACCCAGGGAGCTGTTTTTT
>TRBV7-6|.|TRBJ1-2|TRBD1
CASPQGAATNYGYTF
TGTGCCAGCCCTCAGGGGGCAGCCACTAACTATGGCTACACCTTC
>TRBV7-6|.|TRBJ1-1|.
CASSLGTSTEAFF
TGTGCCAGCAGCTTAGGGACAAGCACTGAAGCTTTCTTT
>TRBV12-5|.|TRBJ2-1|TRBD2
CASGRSGGQFF
TGTGCTAGTGGTCGGAGCGGGGGACAGTTCTTC